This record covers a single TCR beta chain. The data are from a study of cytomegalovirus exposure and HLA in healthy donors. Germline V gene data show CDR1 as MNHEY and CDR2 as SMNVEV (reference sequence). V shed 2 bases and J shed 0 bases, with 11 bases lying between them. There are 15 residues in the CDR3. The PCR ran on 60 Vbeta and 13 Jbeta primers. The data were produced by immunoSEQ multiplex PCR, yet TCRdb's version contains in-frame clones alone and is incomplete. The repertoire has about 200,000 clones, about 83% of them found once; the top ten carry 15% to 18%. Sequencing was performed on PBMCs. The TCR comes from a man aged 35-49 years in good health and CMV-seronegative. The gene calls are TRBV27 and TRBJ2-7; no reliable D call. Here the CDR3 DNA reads TGTGCCAGCAGTTTAGTTAGCACCGGCTCCTACGAGCAGTACTTC. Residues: CASSLVSTGSYEQYF.